The subject of this entry is one T cell receptor beta chain. The antigen is undetermined. TCRdb passed the 5' RACE reads through MiXCR, listing each CDR3 protein once. The data contain 650,000 to 800,000 distinct CDR3 sequences, 8% to 9% of them singletons. The sample originates from a study of identical twins. Trimming took 3 bases from V and 2 from J, leaving 11 bases between them. Germline-derived CDR1 and CDR2 are WNHNN and SYGVQD (reference sequence). The CDR3 covers 15 residues. The study, taken as a whole, reports: A partial confounding effect on zero-insertion analyses could come from invariant MAIT and iNKT cells. For out-of-frame beta sequences, excess twin sharing was weaker. Conclusions were drawn cross-sectionally by statistical analysis, without following the same donors.

This sample also appeared in a second study, on yellow fever vaccine responses in identical twins.

This TCR derives from a woman between 18 and 29 years old in good health. The sample was PBMCs. The V call is TRBV10-1, the J call TRBJ2-1; the D gene is possibly TRBD2 (5 bases). The CDR3: CASSEYREPYNEQFF. CDR3 nucleotides: TGCGCCAGCAGTGAATATAGGGAGCCCTACAATGAGCAGTTCTTC.